The 31 T cell receptor beta chains below were found in one sample sequenced in a study of cytomegalovirus exposure and HLA in healthy donors. PCR was performed using 60 Vbeta and 13 Jbeta primers. TCRdb's copy holds only in-frame clones and misses some; the assay was immunoSEQ multiplex PCR. The sample records about 96,000 clones, approximately 72% being singletons. Sequencing was performed on PBMCs. Source of these receptors: a woman in her 70s in good health and CMV-seropositive.

The gene calls are TRBV28 and TRBJ2-3; 10 bases align to TRBD2. The CDR3 is 15 amino acids. CDR1 and CDR2 (germline): MDHEN, SYDVKM. V shed 3 bases and J 4 bases; nucleotides not matched to a gene: 4. The CDR3 loop reads CASSLPSGGADTQYF. The CDR3, as DNA: TGTGCCAGCAGTTTGCCTAGCGGGGGTGCAGATACGCAGTATTTT.

With respect to this clone: One junction end disagrees with the germline gene, perhaps due to a read error. The V gene is TRBV7-2, the J gene TRBJ2-1, with 7 bases aligning to TRBD2. CDR1 is SGHTA and CDR2 is FQGNSA in the germline V gene. This CDR3 has 14 residues. DNA for the CDR3: TGTGCCAGCAGCCTAGCTTGGGGAGGGGATGAGCAGTTCTTC. Its protein is CASSLAWGGDEQFF. The variable domain in full, with the rest retrieved from reference TRBV7-2 and TRBJ2-1, is GAGVSQSPSNKVTEKGKDVELRCDPISGHTALYWYRQSLGQGLEFLIYFQGNSAPDKSGLPSDRFSAERTGGSVSTLTIQRTQQEDSAVYLCASSLAWGGDEQFFGPGTRLTVL.

The chain carries TRBV11-1 and TRBJ2-2; tentatively, D is TRBD1 (5 bases). V dropped 5 bases and J dropped 2 bases, with 12 bases sitting between them. Per germline, CDR1 SGHAT and CDR2 FQDESV (reference sequence). The CDR3 runs 15 residues. The CDR3 is CASSGRGFNTGELFF. The CDR3 nucleotides are TGTGCCAGCAGCGGAAGGGGTTTCAACACCGGGGAGCTGTTTTTT.

The V call is TRBV5-3, the J call TRBJ2-2; weak D call: TRBD1 (5 bases). TRBV5-3 is classed as an ORF, of uncertain function. The V end was cut by 1 base, the J end by 6 bases, with 22 bases between. This CDR3 has 18 amino acids. The CDR3 DNA is TGTGCCAGAAGCTTGTCGAAGGGGAAGGGTTTAACACCCGGGGAGCTGTTTTTT. The encoded protein is CARSLSKGKGLTPGELFF.

The V call is TRBV27, the J call TRBJ1-2, with 8 bases matching TRBD1. The J segment lost 4 bases and the V segment lost 4 bases, leaving 5 bases of the junction unmatched. Germline V gene lookup returns CDR1 MNHEY and CDR2 SMNVEV (reference sequence). The CDR3 covers 14 residues. The DNA of the CDR3 is TGTGCCAGCAGTTCTGGACAGGGACGCTATGGCTACACCTTC. It specifies CASSSGQGRYGYTF.

By sample share, this clone is medium-sized. The rearrangement uses TRBV10-2 and TRBJ1-5, with TRBD1 matching over 7 bases. With 5 bases clipped from V and 7 bases from J, the junction kept 8 bases outside the gene matches. The CDR3 has 14 amino acids. Per the germline V gene, CDR1 is WSHSY and CDR2 is SAAADI. CDR3 bases: TGCGCCAGCAGTTGGACAGGAGGGGACCAGCCCCAGCATTTT. Its translation: CASSWTGGDQPQHF.

The chain employs TRBV7-2 and TRBJ2-7, with D tentatively TRBD2 (5 bases). The V gene lost 6 bases and the J gene lost 1 base, with 10 bases spanning the gap. CDR1 SGHTA and CDR2 FQGNSA come from the germline V gene. This CDR3 has 13 amino acids. The CDR3 coding sequence is TGTGCCAGCAGAAAGGGAGTTTCCTACGAGCAGTACTTC. It yields the protein CASRKGVSYEQYF.

The chain couples TRBV7-2 to TRBJ1-2; 7 bases are a match to TRBD1. Germline V gene data show CDR1 as SGHTA and CDR2 as FQGNSA. The V segment lost 7 bases and the J segment 5 bases; nucleotides outside the gene matches: 16. The CDR3 spans 16 residues. The DNA of the CDR3 is TGTGCCAGCACCAATCAGGGGGAGGCTCGTCGGTATGGCTACACCTTC. Translation: CASTNQGEARRYGYTF.

The V gene is TRBV10-3, the J gene TRBJ1-6; D is perhaps TRBD1 (5 bases). Trimming cost V 0 bases and J 5 bases, with 11 bases left between them. CDR1 ENHRY and CDR2 SYGVKD come from the germline V gene. The CDR3 length is 16 residues. The DNA for the CDR3 is TGTGCCATCAGTGAGTCACAAGCCAGGGATAATTCACCCCTCCACTTT. Protein sequence: CAISESQARDNSPLHF.

The chain joins TRBV11-2 to TRBJ2-7, with a weak D call TRBD1 (5 bases). CDR3 length equals 16 residues. CDR1 and CDR2 (germline): SGHAT, FQNNGV. Trimming took off 3 bases at V and 4 bases at J, with 19 bases between the two ends. The CDR3 protein is CASSFLSSRALYEQYF. CDR3 coding DNA: TGTGCCAGCAGCTTTTTATCGAGCAGGGCCTTGTACGAGCAGTACTTC.

This clone was seen a single time. The V call is TRBV29-1, the J call TRBJ2-2, with 8 positions matching TRBD1. CDR3 length equals 17 residues. Germline loops: CDR1 SQVTM, CDR2 ANQGSEA. V gave up 2 bases and J gave up 4 bases; unmatched junction bases: 12. The CDR3 spells CSVEKPRQGWATGELFF. As DNA, the CDR3 is TGCAGCGTTGAAAAGCCTAGACAGGGGTGGGCCACCGGGGAGCTGTTTTTT.

A word on this clone: Other DNA sequences in this specimen translate into the identical CDR3. The chain has TRBV5-1 and TRBJ1-4; 7 nucleotides match TRBD1. Trimming removed 0 bases from V and 4 bases from J; junction bases left unmatched: 3. CDR1 is SGHRS, CDR2 YFSETQ, per germline. There are 15 residues in the CDR3. The CDR3 bases are TGCGCCAGCAGCTTGGGGGGGACAGATAATGAAAAACTGTTTTTT. This sequence encodes CASSLGGTDNEKLFF. Drawing the rest from reference TRBV5-1 and TRBJ1-4, the complete variable domain is KAGVTQTPRYLIKTRGQQVTLSCSPISGHRSVSWYQQTPGQGLQFLFEYFSETQRNKGNFPGRFSGRQFSNSRSEMNVSTLELGDSALYLCASSLGGTDNEKLFFGSGTQLSVL.

The genes are TRBV27 and TRBJ2-3; 8 bases fit TRBD2. Germline V lookup: CDR1 MNHEY, CDR2 SMNVEV (reference sequence). Losses at the gene ends were 11 bases for V and 4 bases for J; bases not matched to a gene: 11. The CDR3 sequence is 14 residues long. The CDR3 coding sequence is TGTGCCGGCACCCGGGGGGGGATGGCAGATACGCAGTATTTT. As protein: CAGTRGGMADTQYF.

The J gene is TRBJ1-3, the V gene TRBV29-1; possibly TRBD1 for D (6 bases). The length of the CDR3 is 13 residues. CDR1 and CDR2 (germline): SQVTM, ANQGSEA. V lost 4 bases, J lost 2 bases, and 9 bases lay in between. The CDR3 coding sequence is TGCAGCGTTGTCGAGGGGGCTGGAAACACCATATATTTT. It yields the protein CSVVEGAGNTIYF.

V gene TRBV4-1 combines with J gene TRBJ1-5, with 8 bases fitting TRBD1. Trimming cost V 4 bases and J 6 bases; bases outside gene matches: 8. CDR3 length equals 15 residues. The V gene's germline CDR1 is MGHRA and CDR2 YSYEKL. CDR3 sequence (DNA): TGCGCCAGCAGCCCAGGTCAGGGGGCAGGTCAGCCCCAGCATTTT. Residues: CASSPGQGAGQPQHF.

This clone was found once. The gene calls are TRBV28 and TRBJ2-1; the D gene is possibly TRBD2 (8 bases). Germline loops: CDR1 MDHEN, CDR2 SYDVKM. The CDR3 is 17 amino acids. V was shortened by 3 bases and J by 9 bases, with 24 bases between the two germline ends. CDR3 nucleotide sequence: TGTGCCAGCAGTTTTCACGGGGGCGGGACTAGGGGGCCTGAGCAGTTCTTC. Residues: CASSFHGGGTRGPEQFF.

The chain carries TRBV6-6 and TRBJ1-5; D unresolved. The CDR3 extends over 14 amino acids. CDR1 and CDR2 from the germline V gene are MNHNY and SVGAGI (reference sequence). The V and J ends lost 3 bases and 0 bases respectively, with 6 bases between them. This CDR3 reads CASSYEASNQPQHF. In nucleotides, the CDR3 is TGTGCCAGCAGTTATGAGGCTAGCAATCAGCCCCAGCATTTT.

The chain uses TRBV11-2 and TRBJ2-7; D uncertain. V lost 0 bases and J 5 bases, leaving 8 bases between the germline ends. There are 13 residues in the CDR3. The germline V gene has CDR1 SGHAT and CDR2 FQNNGV. The CDR3 spells CASSLEWPDEQYF. CDR3 nucleotides: TGTGCCAGCAGCTTAGAGTGGCCAGACGAGCAGTACTTC.

This chain links TRBV25-1 with TRBJ2-1; TRBD1 matches 9 bases. J gave up 2 bases and V 3 bases, and 5 bases lay outside the gene matches. Germline CDR1 MGHDK, CDR2 SYGVNS. This CDR3 region has 16 residues. CDR3 in amino acids: CASSDPTGGAYNEQFF. In nucleotides, the CDR3 is TGTGCCAGCAGTGATCCGACAGGGGGGGCCTACAATGAGCAGTTCTTC.

In its sample, this clone was seen a few times. V gene TRBV7-9 combines with J gene TRBJ2-1; 10 bases align to TRBD2. CDR1 SEHNR and CDR2 FQNEAQ come from the germline V gene (reference sequence). CDR3 length equals 16 residues. V dropped 5 bases and J dropped 7; count of bases not matched to a gene: 11. This CDR3 reads CASSHSVGLAKNEQFF. The CDR3 nucleotides are TGTGCCAGCAGCCATAGCGTGGGACTAGCGAAGAATGAGCAGTTCTTC.

This clone was seen just once. V gene TRBV19 combines with J gene TRBJ1-1; TRBD1 might be the D (5 bases). V was shortened by 1 base and J by 4 bases, with 19 bases between the two germline ends. This CDR3 has 17 residues. Germline assignment: CDR1 LNHDA and CDR2 SQIVND (reference sequence). CDR3 loop: CASSIGGEGRPGTEAFF. As DNA, the CDR3 is TGTGCCAGTAGTATAGGAGGGGAGGGGCGCCCGGGCACTGAAGCTTTCTTT. Based on the CDR3 plus reference TRBV19 and TRBJ1-1, the full variable domain is DGGITQSPKYLFRKEGQNVTLSCEQNLNHDAMYWYRQDPGQGLRLIYYSQIVNDFQKGDIAEGYSVSREKKESFPLTVTSAQKNPTAFYLCASSIGGEGRPGTEAFFGQGTRLTVV.

This clone was recorded a few times. The chain combines TRBV28 with TRBJ1-1, with TRBD1 matching 7 bases. Germline V gene sequence: CDR1 MDHEN, CDR2 SYDVKM. There are 13 residues in the CDR3. V lost 5 bases and J lost 6; bases outside the gene matches: 6. CDR3 protein: CASSPFQGAEAFF. In DNA form, the CDR3 reads TGTGCCAGCAGTCCCTTCCAGGGGGCTGAAGCTTTCTTT.

This chain connects TRBV12-5 to TRBJ1-5; D may be TRBD1 (5 bases). Trimming left V 2 bases short and J 2 bases short, with 16 bases between. CDR3 length: 17 amino acids. CDR1 LGHNT and CDR2 FRNRAP come from the germline V gene. The CDR3 region has the DNA TGTGCTAGTGGTTTGAAAATCGGGGGGAATGGCAATCAGCCCCAGCATTTT. Translation: CASGLKIGGNGNQPQHF.

The chain combines TRBV29-1 with TRBJ2-7; D gene uncertain. V dropped 6 bases and J dropped 3 bases, with 21 bases sitting between them. CDR3 size: 15 residues. Germline CDR1 and CDR2: SQVTM and ANQGSEA. The CDR3 reads CSVILSETTGYEQYF. For the CDR3, the DNA is TGCAGCGTCATCCTATCGGAGACGACGGGCTACGAGCAGTACTTC.

V usage is TRBV5-6 and J usage is TRBJ2-3; a possible D gene is TRBD2 (5 bases). The CDR3 has 15 amino acids. V gave up 4 bases and J gave up 0 bases, with 12 bases separating them. Germline V gene data show CDR1 as SGHDT and CDR2 as YYEEEE. The CDR3 here is CASSKKWTSTDTQYF. The CDR3 nucleotides are TGTGCCAGCAGCAAAAAGTGGACTAGCACAGATACGCAGTATTTT.

The chain uses TRBV28 and TRBJ2-7; maybe TRBD1 (6 bases). Deletions cut 6 bases from V and 4 bases from J, with 10 bases between. The length of the CDR3 is 12 residues. Germline V gene sequence: CDR1 MDHEN, CDR2 SYDVKM. The CDR3 loop reads CASSTRGYEQYF. The CDR3 DNA reads as TGTGCCAGCAGCACAAGGGGGTACGAGCAGTACTTC.

This clone was seen a few times. The chain carries TRBV19 and TRBJ2-1; 10 positions agree with TRBD2. V was clipped by 7 bases and J by 8 bases; unmatched bases: 2. The CDR3 has 12 residues. The germline V gene has CDR1 LNHDA and CDR2 SQIVND (reference sequence). In DNA, the CDR3 is TGTGCCAGTACCCTAGCGGGAGATGAGCAGTTCTTC. Its protein product is CASTLAGDEQFF.

The J gene is TRBJ1-2, the V gene TRBV6-1, with D uncertain. Per germline, CDR1 MNHNS and CDR2 SASEGT. The CDR3 loop spans 13 amino acids. V lost 0 bases and J lost 5, with 7 bases in between. This chain's CDR3 is CASSEAHFYGYTF. CDR3 in DNA: TGTGCCAGCAGTGAAGCTCACTTTTATGGCTACACCTTC.

The V call is TRBV11-2, the J call TRBJ2-1; 15 bases fit TRBD2. Germline V lookup: CDR1 SGHAT, CDR2 FQNNGV. CDR3 length equals 18 residues. Losses at the gene ends were 1 base for V and 5 bases for J; bases not matched to a gene: 6. CDR3 DNA sequence: TGTGCCAGCAGCTTAGCGGGACTAGCGGGAGGTTTTAACAATGAGCAGTTCTTC. It yields the protein CASSLAGLAGGFNNEQFF.

V and J are TRBV9 and TRBJ1-3, with TRBD1 matching over 9 bases. CDR1 and CDR2 (germline): SGDLS, YYNGEE. V shed 0 bases, J shed 3 bases, and the junction held 10 bases outside the gene matches. This CDR3 comprises 18 residues. The DNA of the CDR3 is TGTGCCAGCAGCGTAGGGACAGGGGTCGGGGGCGGTGGAAACACCATATATTTT. Protein sequence: CASSVGTGVGGGGNTIYF.

This clone was seen only once. The chain links TRBV10-2 to TRBJ2-3; 10 nucleotides align to TRBD1. The CDR3 has 15 residues. Germline values: CDR1 WSHSY, CDR2 SAAADI. The V and J ends lost 8 bases and 2 bases, in that order; junction bases with no gene match: 7. The chain's CDR3 is CASGGQGLNTDTQYF. Written as DNA, the CDR3 is TGCGCCAGCGGGGGACAGGGGTTGAACACAGATACGCAGTATTTT.